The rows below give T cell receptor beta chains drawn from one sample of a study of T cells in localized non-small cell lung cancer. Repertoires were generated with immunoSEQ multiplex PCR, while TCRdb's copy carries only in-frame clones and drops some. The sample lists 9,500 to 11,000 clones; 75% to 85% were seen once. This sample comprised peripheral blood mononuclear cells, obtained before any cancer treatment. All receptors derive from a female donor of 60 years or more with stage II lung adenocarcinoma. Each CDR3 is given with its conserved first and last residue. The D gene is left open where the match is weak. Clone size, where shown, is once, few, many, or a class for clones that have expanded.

CDR3aa: CASSLEGNYNEQFF
CDR3nt: TGTGCCAGCAGCTTAGAAGGGAACTACAATGAGCAGTTCTTC
abundance: .
d_gene: .
v_gene: TRBV11-3
j_gene: TRBJ2-1

CDR3aa: CASSPRQGWNQPQHF
CDR3nt: TGTGCCAGCAGTCCTCGACAGGGGTGGAATCAGCCCCAGCATTTT
abundance: .
d_gene: TRBD1
v_gene: TRBV7-2
j_gene: TRBJ1-5

CDR3aa: CASSPSLGQPQHF
CDR3nt: TGTGCCAGCAGCCCCTCGTTGGGTCAGCCCCAGCATTTT
abundance: few
d_gene: .
v_gene: TRBV7-2
j_gene: TRBJ1-5

CDR3aa: CASSSLWAEDYGYTF
CDR3nt: TGTGCCAGCAGCTCCCTTTGGGCAGAAGATTATGGCTACACCTTC
abundance: .
d_gene: .
v_gene: TRBV5-5
j_gene: TRBJ1-2

CDR3aa: CASSLSGATGELFF
CDR3nt: TGTGCCAGCAGCCTTAGCGGGGCCACCGGGGAGCTGTTTTTT
abundance: .
d_gene: TRBD2
v_gene: TRBV4-2
j_gene: TRBJ2-2

CDR3aa: CASSYGTSGGQSEQFF
CDR3nt: TGTGCCAGCAGTTATGGGACTAGCGGGGGCCAGAGTGAGCAGTTCTTC
abundance: .
d_gene: TRBD2
v_gene: TRBV7-8
j_gene: TRBJ2-1

CDR3aa: CASSQDKGNSPLHF
CDR3nt: TGTGCCAGCAGCCAAGATAAGGGTAATTCACCCCTCCACTTT
abundance: .
d_gene: .
v_gene: TRBV4-2
j_gene: TRBJ1-6

CDR3aa: CASSLAPTSNYGYTF
CDR3nt: TGCGCCAGCAGCTTGGCACCCACTTCTAACTATGGCTACACCTTC
abundance: .
d_gene: .
v_gene: TRBV5-1
j_gene: TRBJ1-2

CDR3aa: CASSRTPLGSGGWDTQYF
CDR3nt: TGTGCCAGCAGCCGAACCCCCTTAGGTAGCGGGGGCTGGGATACGCAGTATTTT
abundance: once
d_gene: TRBD2
v_gene: TRBV7-2
j_gene: TRBJ2-3

CDR3aa: CASSYLGQSSEQYF
CDR3nt: TGTGCCAGCAGTTACTTAGGACAGTCCAGCGAGCAGTACTTC
abundance: .
d_gene: .
v_gene: TRBV6-6
j_gene: TRBJ2-7

CDR3aa: CASSHVFTRAASFSYNSPLHF
CDR3nt: TGCGCCAGCAGCCATGTTTTTACCCGGGCAGCGAGTTTCTCCTATAATTCACCCCTCCACTTT
abundance: few
d_gene: .
v_gene: TRBV4-1
j_gene: TRBJ1-6

CDR3aa: CASSFTGSPYSNQPQHF
CDR3nt: TGTGCCAGCAGTTTTACAGGGAGCCCTTATAGCAATCAGCCCCAGCATTTT
abundance: .
d_gene: .
v_gene: TRBV28
j_gene: TRBJ1-5

CDR3aa: CAISAGREGRENIQYF
CDR3nt: TGTGCCATCAGTGCAGGGCGGGAGGGCCGGGAAAACATTCAGTACTTC
abundance: once
d_gene: TRBD2
v_gene: TRBV10-3
j_gene: TRBJ2-4

CDR3aa: CASSPRDGGEKLFF
CDR3nt: TGTGCCAGCAGCCCCCGGGACGGTGGAGAAAAACTGTTTTTT
abundance: .
d_gene: .
v_gene: TRBV7-8
j_gene: TRBJ1-4

CDR3aa: CASSVMEPHGGGLYEQYF
CDR3nt: TGTGCCAGCAGCGTGATGGAGCCACACGGGGGAGGGCTGTACGAGCAGTACTTC
abundance: .
d_gene: TRBD2
v_gene: TRBV9
j_gene: TRBJ2-7

CDR3aa: CASSRTGSNVLTF
CDR3nt: TGTGCCAGCTCGAGGACAGGTTCAAACGTCCTGACTTTC
abundance: .
d_gene: TRBD1
v_gene: TRBV6-6
j_gene: TRBJ2-6

CDR3aa: CASGVRNLDRENTIYF
CDR3nt: TGTGCCAGTGGTGTTCGTAACCTGGACAGGGAAAACACCATATATTTT
abundance: large
d_gene: TRBD1
v_gene: TRBV19
j_gene: TRBJ1-3

CDR3aa: CASSLGQITHGYTF
CDR3nt: TGTGCCAGCAGCTTAGGGCAGATAACCCATGGCTACACCTTC
abundance: .
d_gene: .
v_gene: TRBV7-9
j_gene: TRBJ1-2

CDR3aa: CASSRDTLVPQHF
CDR3nt: TGTGCTTCTTCTCGGGACACCTTGGTGCCCCAGCATTTT
abundance: .
d_gene: .
v_gene: TRBV12-5
j_gene: TRBJ1-5

CDR3aa: CASSPDRETGELFF
CDR3nt: TGTGCCAGCTCACCCGACAGGGAAACCGGGGAGCTGTTTTTT
abundance: .
d_gene: TRBD1
v_gene: TRBV18
j_gene: TRBJ2-2

CDR3aa: CASSLGPTRNTIYF
CDR3nt: TGCGCCAGCAGCTTGGGCCCCACGCGAAACACCATATATTTT
abundance: .
d_gene: .
v_gene: TRBV5-1
j_gene: TRBJ1-3

CDR3aa: CASSVDRNQPQHF
CDR3nt: TGTGCCAGTAGTGTGGACAGGAATCAGCCCCAGCATTTT
abundance: .
d_gene: TRBD1
v_gene: TRBV19
j_gene: TRBJ1-5

CDR3aa: CSVQGGRSYNEQFF
CDR3nt: TGCAGCGTCCAGGGGGGACGCTCCTACAATGAGCAGTTCTTC
abundance: once
d_gene: .
v_gene: TRBV29-1
j_gene: TRBJ2-1

CDR3aa: CASSLGDLRGEKLFF
CDR3nt: TGTGCCAGCAGCTTGGGTGACCTCAGAGGTGAAAAACTGTTTTTT
abundance: few
d_gene: .
v_gene: TRBV5-8
j_gene: TRBJ1-4

CDR3aa: CASRGRSYNEQFF
CDR3nt: TGTGCCAGCCGAGGGAGGTCCTACAATGAGCAGTTCTTC
abundance: .
d_gene: .
v_gene: TRBV4-2
j_gene: TRBJ2-1

CDR3aa: CASTPAWGNTEAFF
CDR3nt: TGTGCCAGCACCCCGGCATGGGGCAACACTGAAGCTTTCTTT
abundance: .
d_gene: .
v_gene: TRBV7-9
j_gene: TRBJ1-1

CDR3aa: CASSLASGDTQYF
CDR3nt: TGTGCCAGCAGCTTGGCTAGCGGGGATACGCAGTATTTT
abundance: few
d_gene: TRBD2
v_gene: TRBV7-2
j_gene: TRBJ2-3

CDR3aa: CASGLVRDGTIAGSETQYF
CDR3nt: TGTGCTAGTGGTTTGGTACGTGACGGGACTATCGCGGGGTCGGAGACCCAGTACTTC
abundance: .
d_gene: TRBD2
v_gene: TRBV12-5
j_gene: TRBJ2-5

CDR3aa: CATSRDLEGGRHYNEQFF
CDR3nt: TGTGCCACCAGCAGAGATCTAGAGGGCGGGAGACACTACAATGAGCAGTTCTTC
abundance: .
d_gene: TRBD2
v_gene: TRBV15
j_gene: TRBJ2-1

CDR3aa: CASSLIGEKLFF
CDR3nt: TGTGCCAGCAGTTTAATAGGTGAAAAACTGTTTTTT
abundance: once
d_gene: .
v_gene: TRBV27
j_gene: TRBJ1-4

CDR3aa: CASSLGGAIDTQYF
CDR3nt: TGTGCCAGCAGTTTAGGCGGGGCTATAGATACGCAGTATTTT
abundance: few
d_gene: .
v_gene: TRBV28
j_gene: TRBJ2-3

CDR3aa: CASSVNTGELFF
CDR3nt: TGTGCCAGCAGCGTTAACACCGGGGAGCTGTTTTTT
abundance: .
d_gene: .
v_gene: TRBV9
j_gene: TRBJ2-2

CDR3aa: CASSGGENTEAFF
CDR3nt: TGTGCCAGCAGTGGGGGAGAGAACACTGAAGCTTTCTTT
abundance: .
d_gene: .
v_gene: TRBV2
j_gene: TRBJ1-1

CDR3aa: CASSLMTGFGAEAFF
CDR3nt: TGTGCCAGCAGCTTAATGACAGGGTTCGGGGCTGAAGCTTTCTTT
abundance: .
d_gene: TRBD1
v_gene: TRBV7-9
j_gene: TRBJ1-1

CDR3aa: CASSLFEGTEAFF
CDR3nt: TGTGCCAGCAGCTTATTCGAGGGCACTGAAGCTTTCTTT
abundance: .
d_gene: .
v_gene: TRBV7-3
j_gene: TRBJ1-1

CDR3aa: CASSLRGDEQYF
CDR3nt: TGCGCCAGCAGCCTGCGGGGGGACGAGCAGTACTTC
abundance: once
d_gene: TRBD2
v_gene: TRBV5-1
j_gene: TRBJ2-7

CDR3aa: CASSPPTSGEDEQFF
CDR3nt: TGCGCCAGCAGCCCCCCGACTAGCGGGGAGGATGAGCAGTTCTTC
abundance: .
d_gene: TRBD2
v_gene: TRBV5-1
j_gene: TRBJ2-1

CDR3aa: CASSLHPSGSETQYF
CDR3nt: TGTGCCAGCAGTTTACATCCTAGCGGGAGTGAGACCCAGTACTTC
abundance: few
d_gene: TRBD2
v_gene: TRBV28
j_gene: TRBJ2-5

CDR3aa: CASREQAGIGTGELFF
CDR3nt: TGTGCCAGCAGAGAACAGGCGGGGATTGGCACCGGGGAGCTGTTTTTT
abundance: .
d_gene: .
v_gene: TRBV2
j_gene: TRBJ2-2

CDR3aa: CASSGAGDRAAGRYGYTF
CDR3nt: TGTGCCAGCAGTGGCGCCGGGGACAGAGCCGCCGGACGCTATGGCTACACCTTC
abundance: .
d_gene: TRBD1
v_gene: TRBV27
j_gene: TRBJ1-2

CDR3aa: CASSRRLAGEETQYF
CDR3nt: TGTGCCAGCAGCCGACGACTAGCGGGTGAAGAGACCCAGTACTTC
abundance: once
d_gene: TRBD2
v_gene: TRBV11-2
j_gene: TRBJ2-5

CDR3aa: CASSRPGNTEAFF
CDR3nt: TGTGCCAGTTCTCGGCCGGGGAACACTGAAGCTTTCTTT
abundance: few
d_gene: .
v_gene: TRBV19
j_gene: TRBJ1-1

CDR3aa: CASSLVGGRVNEQYF
CDR3nt: TGTGCCAGCAGCTTGGTGGGGGGGCGCGTGAACGAGCAGTACTTC
abundance: .
d_gene: .
v_gene: TRBV7-6
j_gene: TRBJ2-7

CDR3aa: CASSLTWSSYEQYF
CDR3nt: TGTGCCAGCAGCTTGACCTGGAGCTCCTACGAGCAGTACTTC
abundance: .
d_gene: .
v_gene: TRBV27
j_gene: TRBJ2-7

CDR3aa: CASSLVRLGLAGGNEQFF
CDR3nt: TGTGCCAGCAGCTTAGTCCGCCTGGGACTAGCGGGGGGCAATGAGCAGTTCTTC
abundance: .
d_gene: TRBD2
v_gene: TRBV7-2
j_gene: TRBJ2-1